The next 11 T cell receptor beta chains were all read from a single sample in a study of cytomegalovirus exposure and HLA in healthy donors. Vbeta (60) and Jbeta (13) primers were used in the PCR. Libraries were prepared by immunoSEQ multiplex PCR; TCRdb keeps only in-frame clonotypes and omits some of them. The sample lists about 140,000 clones, about 78% occurring once. The material sequenced was PBMCs. All receptors derive from a middle-aged man in good health and CMV-seropositive.

V is TRBV30 and J is TRBJ2-5; D is perhaps TRBD2 (6 bases). The ends were cut back, 3 bases at V and 4 bases at J, with 15 bases in the middle. CDR1 is GTSNPN and CDR2 is SVGIG in the germline V gene (reference sequence). The CDR3 contains 14 residues. CDR3 DNA: TGTGCCTGGAGGGGGGACCGGGAGAGAGAGACCCAGTACTTC. This gives the protein CAWRGDRERETQYF.

This chain joins TRBV25-1 and TRBJ2-5, with 11 bases that match TRBD1. J lost 4 bases, V lost 6 bases, and 4 bases had no gene match. Germline CDR1 reads MGHDK; CDR2 reads SYGVNS. The CDR3 contains 14 residues. This CDR3 is CASRRTGGLETQYF. CDR3 nucleotide sequence: TGTGCCAGCAGGAGGACAGGGGGCCTAGAGACCCAGTACTTC.

The V call is TRBV19, the J call TRBJ1-1; the D gene is possibly TRBD1 (5 bases). V was pared by 3 bases and J by 1 base, with 9 bases between. Looked up from germline, CDR1 is LNHDA and CDR2 is SQIVND (reference sequence). The CDR3 length is 14 residues. This CDR3 reads CASSIPTANTEAFF. As DNA, the CDR3 is TGTGCCAGTAGTATCCCGACAGCGAACACTGAAGCTTTCTTT.

This clone was observed a handful of times. The rearrangement links TRBV30 to TRBJ2-7, with D tentatively TRBD2 (6 bases). V lost 3 bases, J lost 0 bases, and 9 bases lay in between. CDR1 is GTSNPN and CDR2 is SVGIG in the germline V gene (reference sequence). The CDR3 covers 13 residues. CDR3 nucleotide sequence: TGTGCCTGGAGGCGGGGAAGCTCCTACGAGCAGTACTTC. It codes for CAWRRGSSYEQYF.

The chain uses TRBV19 and TRBJ2-1, with TRBD2 matching 13 bases. Germline loops: CDR1 LNHDA, CDR2 SQIVND (reference sequence). The length of the CDR3 is 17 residues. With V trimmed by 1 base and J by 7 bases, 7 bases remained unmatched. CDR3: CASSIVRTSGGTNEQFF. The CDR3 DNA sequence: TGTGCCAGTAGTATAGTTCGGACTAGCGGGGGAACAAATGAGCAGTTCTTC.

The chain couples TRBV27 to TRBJ2-1; TRBD2 is a possible D gene (5 bases). CDR3 length: 20 residues. Germline assignment: CDR1 MNHEY and CDR2 SMNVEV (reference sequence). Deletions cut 5 bases from V and 0 bases from J, with 26 bases between. The CDR3 DNA follows: TGTGCCAGCAGTAGGGCCCCCCCTATATCCGGGGATAGCTCCTACAATGAGCAGTTCTTC. Translating gives CASSRAPPISGDSSYNEQFF.

V and J are TRBV7-2 and TRBJ1-1, with D unclear. The V end lost 1 base, the J end lost 8 bases, and 11 bases lay between the germline ends. From germline, CDR1 is SGHTA and CDR2 FQGNSA. The CDR3 spans 13 residues. The CDR3 sequence: CASSLGRPSEAFF. CDR3 in DNA: TGTGCCAGCAGCTTAGGCAGGCCGTCGGAAGCTTTCTTT.

Only one count was recorded for this clone. The chain carries TRBV12-5 and TRBJ2-7; D is uncertain. Trimming took 5 bases from V and 3 from J, leaving 5 bases between them. This CDR3 is built from 11 residues. Germline values: CDR1 LGHNT, CDR2 FRNRAP. The CDR3 region has the DNA TGTGCTAGTGGTCCGGGCTACGAGCAGTACTTC. The encoded protein is CASGPGYEQYF.

V gene TRBV7-2 combines with J gene TRBJ2-7; 12 nucleotides line up with TRBD2. The CDR3 loop spans 15 amino acids. Looked up from germline, CDR1 is SGHTA and CDR2 is FQGNSA. V was clipped by 3 bases and J by 5 bases; unmatched bases: 5. The DNA of the CDR3 is TGTGCCAGCAGCTTCGCTAGCGGGAGGGACCACGAGCAGTACTTC. It codes for CASSFASGRDHEQYF.

The rearrangement uses TRBV29-1 and TRBJ1-2; possibly TRBD1 for D (5 bases). Per germline, CDR1 SQVTM and CDR2 ANQGSEA. The CDR3 loop spans 11 amino acids. With 6 bases removed from V and 5 bases from J, the gap between germline ends came to 10 bases. The CDR3 reads CSVGHPYGYTF. CDR3 DNA sequence: TGCAGCGTCGGACACCCGTATGGCTACACCTTC. Variable domain in full (rest from reference TRBV29-1 and TRBJ1-2): SAVISQKPSRDICQRGTSLTIQCQVDSQVTMMFWYRQQPGQSLTLIATANQGSEATYESGFVIDKFPISRPNLTFSTLTVSNMSPEDSSIYLCSVGHPYGYTFGSGTRLTVV.

As regards this clone: The sample carries other DNA sequences with the same CDR3. This chain joins TRBV11-2 and TRBJ2-5, with D uncertain. V lost 1 base and J lost 2, with 5 bases in between. This CDR3 spans 13 amino acids. Per the germline V gene, CDR1 is SGHAT and CDR2 is FQNNGV. Here the CDR3 DNA reads TGTGCCAGCAGCTTAGGGCAGCAAGAGACCCAGTACTTC. This codes for CASSLGQQETQYF.